This TCR beta chain was recorded in a study of beta chain features in type 1 diabetes. The study reverse transcribed the entire isolated RNA, so it sequenced expressed TCRB transcripts. Sequencing was performed with immunoSEQ multiplex PCR; in TCRdb, only in-frame clones are kept and a portion is missing. The sample lists under 450,000 clones, around 16% occurring once. This clone has just a few counts. The CDR3 loop spans 14 amino acids. Trimming took 4 bases from V and 3 from J; bases not matched to a gene: 7. Germline V CDR1 and CDR2: SGHRS, YFSETQ. Specimen: naive CD4+ T cells from blood. The chain combines TRBV5-1 with TRBJ2-7, with 7 bases matching TRBD1. This TCR derives from a young woman in good health. CDR3 sequence: CASSLGQVNYEQYF. CDR3 DNA sequence: TGCGCCAGCAGCCTAGGACAGGTTAACTACGAGCAGTACTTC.